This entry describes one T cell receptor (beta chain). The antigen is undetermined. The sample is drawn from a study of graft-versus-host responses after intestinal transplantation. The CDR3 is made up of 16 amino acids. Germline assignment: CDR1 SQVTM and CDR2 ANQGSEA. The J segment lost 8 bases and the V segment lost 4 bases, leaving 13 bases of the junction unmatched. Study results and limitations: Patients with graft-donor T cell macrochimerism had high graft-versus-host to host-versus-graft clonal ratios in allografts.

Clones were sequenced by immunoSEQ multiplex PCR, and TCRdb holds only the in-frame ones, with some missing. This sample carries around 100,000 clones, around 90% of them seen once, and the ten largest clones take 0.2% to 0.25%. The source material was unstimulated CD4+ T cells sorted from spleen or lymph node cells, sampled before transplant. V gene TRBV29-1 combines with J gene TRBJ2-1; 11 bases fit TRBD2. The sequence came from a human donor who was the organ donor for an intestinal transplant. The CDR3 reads CSVVDSGRAGGDEQFF. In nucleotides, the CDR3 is TGCAGCGTTGTTGATAGCGGGAGGGCCGGTGGGGATGAGCAGTTCTTC.